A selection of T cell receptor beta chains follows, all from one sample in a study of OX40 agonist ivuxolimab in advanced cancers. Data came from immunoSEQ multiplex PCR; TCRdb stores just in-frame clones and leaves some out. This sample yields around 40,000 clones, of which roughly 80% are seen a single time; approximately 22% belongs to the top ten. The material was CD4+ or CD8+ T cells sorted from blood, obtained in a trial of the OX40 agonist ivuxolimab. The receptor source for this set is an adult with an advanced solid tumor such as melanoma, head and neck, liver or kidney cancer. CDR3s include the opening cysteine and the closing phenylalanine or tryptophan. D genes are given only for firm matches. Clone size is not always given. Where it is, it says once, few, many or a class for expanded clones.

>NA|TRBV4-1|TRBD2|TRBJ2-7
CASSQPTRLADSYEQYF
TGCGCCAGCAGCCAACCCACGAGGCTAGCGGACTCCTACGAGCAGTACTTC
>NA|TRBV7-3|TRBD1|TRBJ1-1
CASSTRPDRETEAFF
TGTGCCAGCAGCACCAGGCCGGACAGGGAAACTGAAGCTTTCTTT
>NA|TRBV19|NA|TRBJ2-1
CASSLTGRGEQFF
TGTGCCAGTAGTCTTACAGGGCGAGGTGAGCAGTTCTTC
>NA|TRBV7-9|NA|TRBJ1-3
CASSLGTDYSGNTIYF
TGTGCCAGCAGCTTAGGGACCGACTACTCTGGAAACACCATATATTTT
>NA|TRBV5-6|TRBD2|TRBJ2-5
CASSFGGGGETQYF
TGTGCCAGCAGCTTCGGCGGGGGTGGAGAGACCCAGTACTTC
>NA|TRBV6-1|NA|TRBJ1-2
CASSETLGEARGYTF
TGTGCCAGCAGTGAAACACTTGGGGAGGCACGGGGCTACACCTTC
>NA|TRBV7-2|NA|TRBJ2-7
CASSLGSTSTYEQYF
TGTGCCAGCAGCTTAGGGAGTACAAGTACCTACGAGCAGTACTTC
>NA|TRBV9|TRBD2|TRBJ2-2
CASSVELAGAVGELFF
TGTGCCAGCAGCGTAGAACTAGCGGGAGCCGTCGGGGAGCTGTTTTTT
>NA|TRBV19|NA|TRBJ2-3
CASSIRGEAATDTQYF
TGTGCCAGTAGTATTCGGGGCGAGGCAGCCACAGATACGCAGTATTTT
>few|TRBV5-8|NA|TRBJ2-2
CASSLRGNGELFF
TGTGCCAGCAGCTTGCGAGGGAACGGGGAGCTGTTTTTT
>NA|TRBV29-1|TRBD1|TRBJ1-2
CSVGQGGFYGYTF
TGCAGCGTGGGCCAGGGGGGATTTTATGGCTACACCTTC
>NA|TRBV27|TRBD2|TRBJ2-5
CAGSLSGGAGETQYF
TGTGCCGGCAGTTTAAGCGGGGGGGCGGGTGAGACCCAGTACTTC
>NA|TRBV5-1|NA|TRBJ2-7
CASSLGGQFYEQYF
TGCGCCAGCAGCTTGGGTGGGCAGTTCTACGAGCAGTACTTC
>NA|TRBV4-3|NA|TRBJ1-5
CASSQDFRTGKQPQHF
TGCGCCAGCAGCCAAGATTTCAGAACAGGGAAACAGCCCCAGCATTTT
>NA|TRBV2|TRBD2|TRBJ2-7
CASSGLAGTYEQYF
TGTGCCAGCTCCGGACTAGCGGGGACCTACGAGCAGTACTTC
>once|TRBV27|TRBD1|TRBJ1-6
CASRTGDSPLHF
TGTGCCAGCCGGACAGGGGATTCACCCCTCCACTTT
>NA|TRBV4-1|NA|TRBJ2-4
CASSQVAGTPKNIQYF
TGCGCCAGCAGCCAAGTTGCGGGGACACCTAAAAACATTCAGTACTTC
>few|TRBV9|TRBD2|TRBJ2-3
CASSVRVSGAGGDTQYF
TGTGCCAGCAGCGTTCGGGTTTCAGGGGCGGGGGGAGATACGCAGTATTTT
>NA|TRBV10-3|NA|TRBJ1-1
CAISESRAGISEAFF
TGTGCCATCAGTGAGTCGCGGGCAGGTATCTCTGAAGCTTTCTTT
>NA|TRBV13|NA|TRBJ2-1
CASSGPRYNEQFF
TGTGCCAGTAGCGGACCGAGGTACAATGAGCAGTTCTTC
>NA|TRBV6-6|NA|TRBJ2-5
CASHSKETQYF
TGTGCCAGCCATTCTAAAGAGACCCAGTACTTC
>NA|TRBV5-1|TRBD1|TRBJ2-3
CASSRQGLNTDTQYF
TGCGCCAGCAGCCGACAGGGGCTTAACACAGATACGCAGTATTTT
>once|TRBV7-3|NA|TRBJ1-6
CASSLRRVPYNSPLHF
TGTGCCAGCAGCTTACGCCGGGTCCCCTATAATTCACCCCTCCACTTT
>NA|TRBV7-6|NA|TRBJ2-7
CASSAIGEQYF
TGTGCCAGCAGCGCCATCGGCGAGCAGTACTTC
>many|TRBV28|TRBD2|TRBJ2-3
CASSTPYGTRDTDTQYF
TGTGCCAGCAGCACGCCGTATGGGACTAGAGACACAGATACGCAGTATTTT
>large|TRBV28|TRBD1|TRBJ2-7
CASSWTGVYEQYF
TGTGCCAGCAGCTGGACAGGGGTTTACGAGCAGTACTTC
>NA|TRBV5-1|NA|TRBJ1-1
CASSPQENTEAFF
TGCGCCAGCAGCCCACAAGAAAACACTGAAGCTTTCTTT
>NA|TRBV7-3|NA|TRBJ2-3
CASSPYGGRKDTQYF
TGTGCCAGCAGCCCCTATGGGGGGCGTAAAGATACGCAGTATTTT